This T cell receptor beta chain was obtained from a study of type 1 regulatory T cells. Study overall: T-allo10 is a Tr1-enriched, alloantigen-specific CD4 T cell product made in vitro. Regarding the study as a whole: Compared with non-type 1 regulatory T cells, type 1 regulatory T cells showed a more restricted TCR repertoire.

This clonotype has ten or more counts. Its antigen remains unidentified. TCRdb reprocessed the reads with MiXCR, giving one entry per CDR3 protein. The data hold around 64,000 distinct CDR3 sequences, with less than 25% observed a single time. Germline V gives CDR1 MNHNS, CDR2 SASEGT. Trimming took 5 bases from V and 9 from J, leaving 16 bases between them. The CDR3 spans 13 residues. The sequence was collected from a human donor in good health. Specimen: cultured type 1 regulatory T (Tr1) cells, either the whole culture or a sorted fraction (not recorded which). The chain is built from TRBV6-1 and TRBJ1-1, with D hard to call. CDR3 loop: CASSLNGDTKAFF. CDR3 bases: TGTGCCAGCAGTCTAAATGGGGATACAAAAGCTTTCTTT.